These T cell receptor beta chains were read from a single sample in a study of blood T cell repertoires in COVID-19. The data were produced by immunoSEQ multiplex PCR, yet TCRdb's version contains in-frame clones alone and is incomplete. This table has more than 200,000 clones, roughly 86% appearing once. The specimen sequenced was peripheral blood. The receptor source for this set is a woman in her sixties with COVID-19, enrolled during active disease. The CDR3 runs from the conserved cysteine through the conserved F or W. D genes are given only for firm matches. Where a row states a size, it is once, few, many or the class of an expanded clone; other rows omit it.

D,V,J,size,DNA,CDR3
TRBD2,TRBV27,TRBJ2-1,-,TGTGCCAGCAAATTAACCCGAGATAGCGGGAGGGCGGGTTATGAGCAGTTCTTC,CASKLTRDSGRAGYEQFF
-,TRBV18,TRBJ1-3,-,TGTGCCAGCTCAGGAGTCCCAAGCTCTGGAAACACCATATATTTT,CASSGVPSSGNTIYF
-,TRBV11-3,TRBJ2-2,-,TGTGCCAGCAGCTTAGGCCGGGTTTCTAGCGGGGAGCTGTTTTTT,CASSLGRVSSGELFF
-,TRBV5-6,TRBJ2-2,-,TGTGCCAGCAGCTTGCCTAGCCCCGGGGAGCTGTTTTTT,CASSLPSPGELFF
-,TRBV28,TRBJ2-7,-,TGTGCCAGCAGTTTTGGGAGCGAGCAGTACTTC,CASSFGSEQYF
TRBD2,TRBV9,TRBJ2-1,-,TGTGCCAGCAGCATACTAGGGACTAGCGGGAGGTCTGAGCAGTTCTTC,CASSILGTSGRSEQFF
-,TRBV6-2/TRBV6-3,TRBJ2-5,-,TGTGCCAGCAGTTACAGAGTGGAGACCCAGTACTTC,CASSYRVETQYF
TRBD2,TRBV6-2/TRBV6-3,TRBJ2-7,many,TGTGCCAGCAGTTACTTAGCGGGAGGGAACTACGAGCAGTACTTC,CASSYLAGGNYEQYF
-,TRBV11-3,TRBJ2-1,-,TGTGCCAGCAGCTACAATGACAGGTTTAGACCCCACCGCCTGGACAATGAGCAGTTCTTC,CASSYNDRFRPHRLDNEQFF
TRBD2,TRBV19,TRBJ2-1,-,TGTGCCAGTAGCGGACTAGCGGGAGTGGAGAATGAGCAGTTCTTC,CASSGLAGVENEQFF
-,TRBV4-1,TRBJ1-2,-,TGCGCCAGCAGCCACGAAACAGGGTGCACCTTC,CASSHETGCTF
-,TRBV29-1,TRBJ2-3,-,TGCAGCTACCAGGACAGCAGCACAGATACGCAGTATTTT,CSYQDSSTDTQYF
-,TRBV7-9,TRBJ1-2,-,TGTGCCAGCAGCCTAAGAAGTTATGGCTACACCTTC,CASSLRSYGYTF
TRBD1,TRBV19,TRBJ1-5,-,TGTGCCAGTGGGAACAGGGGAAGTAGCAATCAGCCCCAGCATTTT,CASGNRGSSNQPQHF
TRBD1,TRBV5-8,TRBJ1-5,-,TGTGCCAGCAGCCCAGCCCGGGACAGCATTTCCAATCAGCCCCAGCATTTT,CASSPARDSISNQPQHF
TRBD1,TRBV5-1,TRBJ1-2,-,TGCGCCAGCAGCTTACAGGGGCCCGCTTTGGGAGGCTACACCTTC,CASSLQGPALGGYTF
-,TRBV19,TRBJ2-2,-,TGTGCCAGTAGCCTTAAGCGGACCGGGGAGCTGTTTTTT,CASSLKRTGELFF
TRBD2,TRBV6-5,TRBJ2-1,-,TGTGCCAGCGGGACTAGCGGGAACAATGAGCAGTTCTTC,CASGTSGNNEQFF
TRBD1,TRBV19,TRBJ1-5,-,TGTGCCAGCCGTGGGTCCACCAGGGGGAAGGCTCAGCCCCAGCATTTT,CASRGSTRGKAQPQHF